This T cell receptor beta chain emerged from a study of blood T cell repertoires in COVID-19. Study-level information: COVID-19 samples collected from the United States, Italy and Spain covered acute and convalescent phases. Sample material is recorded as cDNA or gDNA derived from T cells, B-cell-depleted T cells, or PBMCs.

The CDR3 runs to 16 residues. Germline-derived CDR1 and CDR2 are LNHNV and YYDKDF (reference sequence). V lost 1 base and J 1 base, leaving 13 bases between the germline ends. Seattle cases were enrolled at active infection and followed longitudinally. Original analysis: Amplification of reference gene primers provided the estimated nucleated cell counts. The repertoire was sequenced with immunoSEQ multiplex PCR; TCRdb's copy has only in-frame clones and lacks some. The D gene and trimming were derived from the DNA, and the V and J assignments and clone size from that table. The repertoire consists of about 220,000 clones, with 70% to 90% occurring once and the leading ten covering about 2.5%.

Sequenced sample: peripheral blood. The J gene is TRBJ1-2, the V gene TRBV15; no clear D. This receptor was obtained from a woman aged 70-85 years with COVID-19, enrolled during active disease. The CDR3 sequence: CATSRGGPLHNYGYTF. For the CDR3, the DNA is TGTGCCACCAGCAGAGGCGGGCCCTTACATAACTATGGCTACACCTTC.